Listed below are T cell receptor beta chains from one sample, sequenced in a study of CD8 T cells in ankylosing spondylitis. MiXCR was run by TCRdb on the 5' RACE reads, yielding one entry per CDR3 protein. The sample lists a few hundred thousand distinct CDR3 sequences, under 25% occurring once. The source material was blood, either unsorted or a sorted T cell fraction (not recorded which). Receptors originate from a male donor with ankylosing spondylitis. Both conserved end residues are part of each CDR3. D genes are given only for firm matches. Expanded clones get a size class; other rows say once, few or many, or leave the size out.

CDR3aa: CSVRGQGTDTQYF; CDR3nt: TGCAGCGTTAGGGGACAGGGAACAGATACGCAGTATTTT; d_gene: TRBD1; abundance: -; v_gene: TRBV29-1; j_gene: TRBJ2-3
CDR3aa: CASILVSTDTQYF; CDR3nt: TGTGCCAGCATACTAGTCAGCACAGATACGCAGTATTTT; d_gene: -; abundance: few; v_gene: TRBV2; j_gene: TRBJ2-3
CDR3aa: CASSVVGLVAEQFF; CDR3nt: TGTGCCAGCAGCGTAGTGGGCCTAGTAGCGGAGCAGTTCTTC; d_gene: -; abundance: few; v_gene: TRBV9; j_gene: TRBJ2-1
CDR3aa: CSAKPEAYEQYF; CDR3nt: TGCAGTGCTAAGCCAGAAGCCTACGAGCAGTACTTC; d_gene: -; abundance: -; v_gene: TRBV20-1; j_gene: TRBJ2-7
CDR3aa: CASRAGATDTQYF; CDR3nt: TGTGCCAGCAGAGCGGGAGCCACAGATACGCAGTATTTT; d_gene: TRBD2; abundance: few; v_gene: TRBV7-2; j_gene: TRBJ2-3
CDR3aa: CASPSSGTGFFVDEQYF; CDR3nt: TGTGCCAGCCCATCATCGGGGACAGGGTTTTTTGTGGACGAGCAGTACTTC; d_gene: TRBD1; abundance: -; v_gene: TRBV28; j_gene: TRBJ2-7
CDR3aa: CASSPRGRANTGELFF; CDR3nt: TGTGCCAGCAGCCCTAGGGGGAGAGCGAACACCGGGGAGCTGTTTTTT; d_gene: -; abundance: few; v_gene: TRBV11-2; j_gene: TRBJ2-2
CDR3aa: CASIRGGAKAEAFF; CDR3nt: TGTGCCAGCATCCGTGGGGGCGCGAAGGCTGAAGCTTTCTTT; d_gene: -; abundance: few; v_gene: TRBV11-3; j_gene: TRBJ1-1
CDR3aa: CAIRLTGGFHEQYF; CDR3nt: TGTGCCATCAGGCTGACAGGGGGCTTCCACGAGCAGTACTTC; d_gene: TRBD1; abundance: -; v_gene: TRBV10-3; j_gene: TRBJ2-7
CDR3aa: CAISESSRVNTGELFF; CDR3nt: TGTGCCATCAGTGAGTCGAGCCGGGTAAACACCGGGGAGCTGTTTTTT; d_gene: -; abundance: few; v_gene: TRBV10-3; j_gene: TRBJ2-2
CDR3aa: CASSERTGGYEQYF; CDR3nt: TGTGCCAGCAGTGAGAGGACAGGAGGATACGAGCAGTACTTC; d_gene: TRBD1; abundance: few; v_gene: TRBV2; j_gene: TRBJ2-7
CDR3aa: CASSLVTSGSEQYF; CDR3nt: TGCGCCAGCAGCTTGGTTACTAGCGGGAGTGAGCAGTACTTC; d_gene: TRBD2; abundance: -; v_gene: TRBV5-1; j_gene: TRBJ2-7
CDR3aa: CASSPRGLAGGREQYF; CDR3nt: TGTGCCAGCTCACCGAGGGGACTAGCGGGAGGGCGTGAGCAGTACTTC; d_gene: TRBD2; abundance: -; v_gene: TRBV18; j_gene: TRBJ2-7
CDR3aa: CATSDPGTGDYEQYF; CDR3nt: TGTGCCACCAGTGATCCCGGGACGGGGGACTACGAGCAGTACTTC; d_gene: -; abundance: -; v_gene: TRBV24-1; j_gene: TRBJ2-7
CDR3aa: CSARVRGGDNQPQHF; CDR3nt: TGCAGTGCTAGAGTTCGGGGCGGGGACAATCAGCCCCAGCATTTT; d_gene: -; abundance: many; v_gene: TRBV20-1; j_gene: TRBJ1-5
CDR3aa: CASSSRQPATNEKLFF; CDR3nt: TGTGCCAGCAGCTCCCGACAGCCAGCAACTAATGAAAAACTGTTTTTT; d_gene: -; abundance: -; v_gene: TRBV11-1; j_gene: TRBJ1-4
CDR3aa: CASRRRLNTGELFF; CDR3nt: TGTGCCAGCAGACGGAGGTTGAACACCGGGGAGCTGTTTTTT; d_gene: -; abundance: -; v_gene: TRBV9; j_gene: TRBJ2-2
CDR3aa: CASSAAAGVTDTQYF; CDR3nt: TGCGCCAGCAGCGCCGCCGCGGGGGTCACAGATACGCAGTATTTT; d_gene: TRBD2; abundance: -; v_gene: TRBV4-3; j_gene: TRBJ2-3
CDR3aa: CASSLDGSISTDTQYF; CDR3nt: TGCGCCAGCAGCTTGGACGGCAGCATCAGCACAGATACGCAGTATTTT; d_gene: -; abundance: -; v_gene: TRBV5-1; j_gene: TRBJ2-3
CDR3aa: CASSVKPSTEAFF; CDR3nt: TGTGCCAGCAGCGTGAAACCAAGCACTGAAGCTTTCTTT; d_gene: -; abundance: -; v_gene: TRBV9; j_gene: TRBJ1-1
CDR3aa: CASSGGTLLAPYGYTF; CDR3nt: TGTGCCAGCAGTGGGGGGACACTCCTCGCCCCCTATGGCTACACCTTC; d_gene: -; abundance: -; v_gene: TRBV12-3/TRBV12-4; j_gene: TRBJ1-2
CDR3aa: CASSQDGGSRRKLFF; CDR3nt: TGCGCCAGCAGCCAAGATGGAGGATCCAGACGGAAACTGTTTTTT; d_gene: -; abundance: few; v_gene: TRBV4-3; j_gene: TRBJ1-4
CDR3aa: CASSTWKISTDTQYF; CDR3nt: TGTGCCAGCAGCACATGGAAGATTAGCACAGATACGCAGTATTTT; d_gene: -; abundance: few; v_gene: TRBV7-2; j_gene: TRBJ2-3
CDR3aa: CASSLRQGVETGELFF; CDR3nt: TGTGCCAGCAGTCTCAGACAGGGCGTGGAGACCGGGGAGCTGTTTTTT; d_gene: TRBD1; abundance: few; v_gene: TRBV6-1; j_gene: TRBJ2-2
CDR3aa: CAINGLAGVSTGELFF; CDR3nt: TGTGCCATCAACGGGCTAGCGGGAGTTAGCACCGGGGAGCTGTTTTTT; d_gene: TRBD2; abundance: -; v_gene: TRBV10-3; j_gene: TRBJ2-2
CDR3aa: CASSHQGNSYEQYF; CDR3nt: TGTGCCAGCAGTCACCAGGGGAATTCCTACGAGCAGTACTTC; d_gene: -; abundance: few; v_gene: TRBV6-5; j_gene: TRBJ2-7
CDR3aa: CAIDAGPNTDTQYF; CDR3nt: TGTGCCATCGATGCAGGGCCCAACACAGATACGCAGTATTTT; d_gene: -; abundance: -; v_gene: TRBV10-3; j_gene: TRBJ2-3
CDR3aa: CASSLVASAGEQYF; CDR3nt: TGTGCCAGCAGCTTGGTGGCTAGCGCAGGCGAGCAGTACTTC; d_gene: -; abundance: few; v_gene: TRBV5-6; j_gene: TRBJ2-7
CDR3aa: CASSYSGRGPDTQYF; CDR3nt: TGTGCCAGCAGTTACAGCGGGAGAGGGCCAGATACGCAGTATTTT; d_gene: TRBD2; abundance: -; v_gene: TRBV6-5; j_gene: TRBJ2-3